Shown below are 23 T cell receptor beta chains from a single sample sequenced in a study of shared clonotypes between healthy human individuals. Repertoires were generated with immunoSEQ multiplex PCR, while TCRdb's copy carries only in-frame clones and drops some. The repertoire holds a few million clones, with around 90% as singletons. The source material was naive CD4+ T cells from PBMCs. As to subset: CD45RA+ positively selected. Source of these receptors: a man younger than 35 in good health. Some clones in this sample may be carry-over from other donors' samples.

This sequence joins TRBV6-5 and TRBJ2-2; weak D call: TRBD1 (6 bases). CDR1 is MNHEY, CDR2 SVGAGI, per germline. The CDR3 has 13 amino acids. Trimming stripped 8 bases from V and 3 bases from J, with 10 bases between. The CDR3 sequence: CASLDRYTGELFF. The CDR3 DNA reads TGTGCCAGCTTGGACAGATACACCGGGGAGCTGTTTTTT.

This clone was counted only a few times. This sequence joins TRBV19 and TRBJ2-2; 12 positions agree with TRBD1. The CDR3 contains 14 residues. Trimming removed 9 bases from V and 11 bases from J; junction bases left unmatched: 10. Per the germline V gene, CDR1 is LNHDA and CDR2 is SQIVND (reference sequence). The CDR3 nucleotides read TGTGCCAGCTCCCTGGGACAGGGGGCTGGAGAGCTGTTTTTT. Translated, it gives CASSLGQGAGELFF.

This clone showed up just once. The chain couples TRBV28 to TRBJ2-1; 8 bases agree with TRBD2. Germline CDR1 and CDR2: MDHEN and SYDVKM. CDR3 length: 17 amino acids. The V gene end was trimmed by 6 bases and the J gene end by 1 base; junction bases not matched to a gene: 11. CDR3 coding DNA: TGTGCCAGCAGCCTCTTCCCCGGGGGGGCTTCCTACAATGAGCAGTTCTTC. Its translation: CASSLFPGGASYNEQFF.

This sequence joins TRBV4-2 and TRBJ2-1; D is undetermined. Per germline, CDR1 LGHNA and CDR2 YNFKEQ. V lost 1 base to trimming and J lost 9 bases, with 10 bases between them. This CDR3 has 13 residues. CDR3 sequence: CASSQAPSGEQFF. The CDR3 DNA sequence: TGTGCCAGCAGCCAAGCACCGTCCGGTGAGCAGTTCTTC.

Here the CDR3 reads CASSAEVRGNTIYF. CDR3 bases: TGTGCCAGCAGCGCGGAAGTGCGTGGAAACACCATATATTTT. This sequence joins TRBV9 and TRBJ1-3; D remains unclear. This CDR3 has 14 amino acids. V lost 3 bases and J 3 bases, leaving 10 bases between the germline ends. Germline assignment: CDR1 SGDLS and CDR2 YYNGEE.

This clone was picked up one time. V usage is TRBV11-2 and J usage is TRBJ2-7; no reliable D call. This CDR3 region has 18 residues. V was trimmed by 2 bases and J by 3 bases, leaving 23 bases between them. Germline-derived CDR1 and CDR2 are SGHAT and FQNNGV. In nucleotides, the CDR3 is TGTGCCAGCAGCTTAAGTATGGCATCTTTCATCGACCGCTACGAGCAGTACTTC. Amino acid sequence: CASSLSMASFIDRYEQYF.

The chain's CDR3 is CASSLVSSGETQYF. The CDR3 DNA reads TGTGCCAGCAGCTTAGTTTCTAGCGGAGAGACCCAGTACTTC. The chain carries TRBV7-9 and TRBJ2-5; TRBD2 aligns across 7 bases. With V trimmed by 1 base and J by 4 bases, 3 bases remained unmatched. CDR1 and CDR2 from the germline V gene are SEHNR and FQNEAQ (reference sequence). CDR3 length: 14 residues.

The J gene is TRBJ2-7, the V gene TRBV6-5; 7 bases are a match to TRBD2. Germline trimming cut 9 bases from V and 0 bases from J; bases unmatched to any gene: 5. Germline CDR1 is MNHEY and CDR2 is SVGAGI. This CDR3 is 13 amino acids long. The CDR3 here is CASIGGGSYEQYF. The CDR3 nucleotides read TGTGCCAGTATTGGCGGGGGCTCCTACGAGCAGTACTTC.

The gene calls are TRBV7-8 and TRBJ1-4; 8 nucleotides match TRBD1. The V and J ends lost 5 bases and 0 bases, in that order; junction bases with no gene match: 5. CDR1 SGHVS and CDR2 FQNEAQ come from the germline V gene. This CDR3 spans 16 amino acids. The DNA for the CDR3 is TGTGCCAGCAGCCGCAGGGGGCTTCCAACTAATGAAAAACTGTTTTTT. Encoded protein: CASSRRGLPTNEKLFF.

V is TRBV28 and J is TRBJ2-1; D is perhaps TRBD2 (6 bases). The CDR3 has 14 residues. In germline, CDR1 is MDHEN, CDR2 SYDVKM. V lost 11 bases, J lost 6 bases, and 20 bases lay in between. The CDR3: CAAFPGLGGNEQFF. The CDR3 DNA follows: TGTGCCGCCTTCCCAGGGCTCGGGGGCAATGAGCAGTTCTTC.

The sample holds one count of this clone. This sequence joins TRBV5-1 and TRBJ2-1; D remains ambiguous. Germline values: CDR1 SGHRS, CDR2 YFSETQ. V dropped 4 bases and J dropped 4 bases, with 12 bases sitting between them. This CDR3 region has 14 residues. Here the CDR3 DNA reads TGCGCCAGCAGCAAGATCAGCGCATACAATGAGCAGTTCTTC. The encoded protein is CASSKISAYNEQFF.

The V call is TRBV9, the J call TRBJ2-1, with D tentatively TRBD1 or TRBD2 (5 bases each). The CDR3 is 13 residues long. V was trimmed by 0 bases and J by 9 bases, leaving 10 bases between them. The germline V gene encodes CDR1 SGDLS and CDR2 YYNGEE. The CDR3 protein is CASSVVPGTEQFF. Written as DNA, the CDR3 is TGTGCCAGCAGCGTAGTTCCCGGGACTGAGCAGTTCTTC.

Of note for this clone: Other DNA sequences of this sample code for an identical CDR3. The chain recombines TRBV27 with TRBJ1-1, with 7 nucleotides matching TRBD1. The CDR3 consists of 12 residues. The ends lost 4 bases at V and 5 bases at J; junction bases unmatched: 1. Per the germline V gene, CDR1 is MNHEY and CDR2 is SMNVEV (reference sequence). The DNA for the CDR3 is TGTGCCAGCAGTTACAGGGGTACTGAAGCTTTCTTT. This gives the protein CASSYRGTEAFF.

Comment on this clone: The sample contains more than one DNA sequence encoding this CDR3. The J gene is TRBJ2-2, the V gene TRBV11-2, with D unresolved. V dropped 5 bases and J dropped 4 bases, with 8 bases sitting between them. This CDR3 contains 13 residues. Germline V lookup: CDR1 SGHAT, CDR2 FQNNGV. CDR3 residues: CASSLFRTGELFF. In DNA, the CDR3 is TGTGCCAGCAGCCTTTTTCGCACCGGGGAGCTGTTTTTT.

On this clone itself: This could be a read error, since a much larger clone is one nucleotide away. This chain links TRBV28 with TRBJ2-5; D gene unclear. With the DNA end fitting TRBJ2-7 better, the J assignment may be wrong. The CDR3 has 11 amino acids. CDR1 and CDR2 from the germline V gene are MDHEN and SYDVKM. CDR3 in DNA: TGTGCCAGCAGTTCCCTCTACGAGCAGTACTTC. Encoded protein: CASSSLYEQYF.

The gene calls are TRBV28 and TRBJ2-1; 8 nucleotides agree with TRBD1. The CDR3 has 15 amino acids. Germline V gene data show CDR1 as MDHEN and CDR2 as SYDVKM. The trim removed 6 bases at V and 0 bases at J, leaving 4 bases unmatched. The CDR3 here is CASRAGGFSYNEQFF. The CDR3 bases are TGTGCCAGCAGGGCAGGGGGCTTCTCCTACAATGAGCAGTTCTTC.

The chain couples TRBV6-1 to TRBJ2-7, with a tentative D call TRBD2 (5 bases). Per the germline V gene, CDR1 is MNHNS and CDR2 is SASEGT. Trimming took off 1 base at V and 0 bases at J, with 13 bases between the two ends. CDR3 size: 16 residues. CDR3 in amino acids: CASSEEGGRSSYEQYF. The CDR3 DNA reads TGTGCCAGCAGTGAAGAAGGCGGGCGGAGCTCCTACGAGCAGTACTTC.

The rearrangement links TRBV9 to TRBJ1-1, with 8 nucleotides matching TRBD1. The CDR3 runs 14 residues. The V and J ends lost 3 bases and 4 bases, in that order; junction bases with no gene match: 5. CDR1 and CDR2 from the germline V gene are SGDLS and YYNGEE. The CDR3, as DNA: TGTGCCAGCAGCGGCCCACAGGGGGGCACTGAAGCTTTCTTT. Protein product: CASSGPQGGTEAFF.

The rearrangement joins TRBV7-3 to TRBJ2-1, with TRBD2 matching 13 bases. Germline V gene data show CDR1 as SGHTA and CDR2 as FQGTGA. J lost 9 bases, V lost 2 bases, and 7 bases had no gene match. The CDR3 is 16 residues long. This CDR3 is CASSLLGTSGTSEQFF. Written as DNA, the CDR3 is TGTGCCAGCAGCTTATTGGGGACTAGCGGGACGAGTGAGCAGTTCTTC.

Remarks on this clone: This sample includes further DNA sequences coding for the same CDR3. The chain joins TRBV7-2 to TRBJ2-1; tentative D call: TRBD1 (6 bases). This CDR3 comprises 13 residues. Germline V gene lookup returns CDR1 SGHTA and CDR2 FQGNSA. The V end was cut by 1 base, the J end by 5 bases, with 6 bases between. Here the CDR3 reads CASSLGQDNEQFF. CDR3 DNA sequence: TGTGCCAGCAGCTTAGGACAGGACAATGAGCAGTTCTTC.

The J gene is TRBJ2-1, the V gene TRBV2; D assignment may be TRBD1 or TRBD2 (5 bases each). This CDR3 contains 15 residues. CDR1 SNHLY and CDR2 FYNNEI come from the germline V gene. Trimming took 7 bases from V and 9 from J, leaving 22 bases between them. Here the CDR3 DNA reads TGTGCCAGCAACGGGGCCCTGCCAGGTTGGGGTGAGCAGTTCTTC. Amino acid sequence: CASNGALPGWGEQFF. Together with reference TRBV2 and TRBJ2-1, the CDR3 gives the full variable domain: EPEVTQTPSHQVTQMGQEVILRCVPISNHLYFYWYRQILGQKVEFLVSFYNNEISEKSEIFDDQFSVERPDGSNFTLKIRSTKLEDSAMYFCASNGALPGWGEQFFGPGTRLTVL.

The V call is TRBV7-3, the J call TRBJ2-5; TRBD2 agrees at 11 bases. The CDR3 is 15 amino acids. Germline values: CDR1 SGHTA, CDR2 FQGTGA. Trimming removed 5 bases from V and 1 base from J; junction bases left unmatched: 3. CDR3 sequence reads: CASSTTSGVQETQYF. The CDR3 nucleotides are TGTGCCAGCAGCACGACTAGCGGGGTCCAAGAGACCCAGTACTTC.

The J gene is TRBJ1-5, the V gene TRBV9; a possible D gene is TRBD1 (6 bases). Germline values: CDR1 SGDLS, CDR2 YYNGEE. V was shortened by 3 bases and J by 0 bases, with 10 bases between the two germline ends. The CDR3 has 15 amino acids. The CDR3 DNA sequence: TGTGCCAGCAGCGAAGGGGGTTATAGCAATCAGCCCCAGCATTTT. Its protein product is CASSEGGYSNQPQHF. Drawing the rest from reference TRBV9 and TRBJ1-5, the complete variable domain is DSGVTQTPKHLITATGQRVTLRCSPRSGDLSVYWYQQSLDQGLQFLIQYYNGEERAKGNILERFSAQQFPDLHSELNLSSLELGDSALYFCASSEGGYSNQPQHFGDGTRLSIL.